The 12 T cell receptor beta chains given below trace back to one sample, sequenced in a study of neurological immune-mediated disorders. Each CDR3 protein gets one entry after TCRdb re-called the 5' RACE reads with MiXCR. The sample holds about 27,000 distinct CDR3 sequences, around a fifth seen once. Sample: PBMCs. The receptor source for this set is a woman in her sixties in good health.

This clonotype was detected a few times. The chain recombines TRBV20-1 with TRBJ2-7; tentative D call: TRBD2 (6 bases). Germline loops: CDR1 DFQATT, CDR2 SNEGSKA (reference sequence). The CDR3 has 15 residues. With 3 bases removed from V and 7 bases from J, the gap between germline ends came to 22 bases. As DNA, the CDR3 is TGCAGTGCTAGCCACCCATACCGGGACTCGGGAGAGCAGTACTTC. Its protein is CSASHPYRDSGEQYF.

This clonotype was seen a few times. The rearrangement joins TRBV7-2 to TRBJ2-3; D call uncertain. CDR1 SGHTA and CDR2 FQGNSA come from the germline V gene. With 8 bases removed from V and 4 bases from J, the gap between germline ends came to 13 bases. CDR3 size: 13 residues. DNA of the CDR3: TGTGCCAGCGTAAGTTGGATCGCAGATACGCAGTATTTT. Translation: CASVSWIADTQYF.

This clonotype has ten or more counts. The CDR3 coding sequence is TGCAGTGCTAGAGATCCGACAGGGGCAGGGGAAAAACTGTTTTTT. Encoded protein: CSARDPTGAGEKLFF. The chain couples TRBV20-1 to TRBJ1-4, with TRBD1 matching 8 bases. J lost 8 bases, V lost 0 bases, and 8 bases had no gene match. Germline V gives CDR1 DFQATT, CDR2 SNEGSKA (reference sequence). The CDR3 has 15 residues.

V and J are TRBV7-9 and TRBJ1-2, with D possibly being TRBD1 (5 bases). V lost 5 bases, J lost 6 bases, and 19 bases lay in between. Germline V gives CDR1 SEHNR, CDR2 FQNEAQ (reference sequence). The CDR3 is 15 residues long. CDR3 loop: CASSPRRGVRDGYTF. The CDR3 DNA reads as TGTGCCAGCAGCCCACGTCGAGGGGTCAGAGATGGCTACACCTTC.

This clonotype has at least ten counts. The rearrangement links TRBV20-1 to TRBJ2-7, with 8 bases lining up with TRBD1. Germline V gene lookup returns CDR1 DFQATT and CDR2 SNEGSKA (reference sequence). The CDR3 contains 13 residues. Trimming took 6 bases from V and 4 from J; bases not matched to a gene: 8. The DNA for the CDR3 is TGCAGTGCCGCCGGGACAGGAGAATACGAGCAGTACTTC. Its protein product is CSAAGTGEYEQYF.

This clonotype has a count of ten or more. The chain has TRBV28 and TRBJ2-1; 13 bases match TRBD2. The germline gives CDR1 MDHEN, CDR2 SYDVKM. The trim removed 3 bases at V and 4 bases at J, leaving 9 bases unmatched. The CDR3 has 18 residues. CDR3 protein: CASSFGTSGTEWYNEQFF. The DNA for the CDR3 is TGTGCCAGCAGTTTCGGGACTAGCGGGACCGAGTGGTACAATGAGCAGTTCTTC.

This clonotype was seen ten or more times. The V gene is TRBV2, the J gene TRBJ2-1; D uncertain. The CDR3 loop spans 12 amino acids. CDR1 is SNHLY and CDR2 is FYNNEI in the germline V gene. V was shortened by 5 bases and J by 12 bases, with 14 bases between the two germline ends. The CDR3 DNA sequence: TGTGCCAGCAGTAGTTCATGGGAATGGCAGTTCTTC. Its translation: CASSSSWEWQFF.

This clonotype was detected ten times or more. The chain uses TRBV5-1 and TRBJ2-7; TRBD2 is a possible D gene (5 bases). The CDR3 consists of 12 residues. Trimming left V 4 bases short and J 7 bases short, with 12 bases between. Germline V lookup: CDR1 SGHRS, CDR2 YFSETQ. CDR3 amino acids: CASSLNPGEQYF. CDR3 nucleotide sequence: TGCGCCAGCAGCCTAAACCCGGGGGAGCAGTACTTC. Full variable domain (remainder filled in from reference TRBV5-1 and TRBJ2-7): KAGVTQTPRYLIKTRGQQVTLSCSPISGHRSVSWYQQTPGQGLQFLFEYFSETQRNKGNFPGRFSGRQFSNSRSEMNVSTLELGDSALYLCASSLNPGEQYFGPGTRLTVT.

In its sample, this clonotype was seen a few times. This chain joins TRBV19 and TRBJ1-2; 9 nucleotides agree with TRBD1. The CDR3 covers 13 residues. V shed 6 bases and J 8 bases; nucleotides not matched to a gene: 7. Germline lookup yields CDR1 LNHDA and CDR2 SQIVND (reference sequence). CDR3 amino acids: CASSHTGGQGYTF. In nucleotides, the CDR3 is TGTGCCAGTAGCCACACAGGGGGCCAAGGCTACACCTTC.

This clonotype occurred many times. This rearrangement joins TRBV28 to TRBJ2-1; TRBD2 aligns across 9 bases. V was clipped by 6 bases and J by 10 bases; unmatched bases: 16. There are 16 residues in the CDR3. Looked up from germline, CDR1 is MDHEN and CDR2 is SYDVKM. The CDR3 loop is CASSLPGGSGSREQFF. In DNA, the CDR3 is TGTGCCAGCAGCCTACCGGGTGGTAGCGGGAGCAGGGAGCAGTTCTTC.

This clonotype showed up many times. One end of the junction is discordant with germline, which a read error may explain. The gene calls are TRBV4-3 and TRBJ2-1; no clear D. From germline, CDR1 is LGHNA and CDR2 YSLEER. The CDR3 runs 13 residues. The CDR3 here is CASSQEGWNEQLF. The CDR3 region has the DNA TGCGCCAGCAGCCAAGAAGGGTGGAATGAGCAGTTATTC.

This clonotype was detected many times. The chain couples TRBV18 to TRBJ1-2; no clear D. Per the germline V gene, CDR1 is KGHSH and CDR2 is LQKENI. CDR3 length equals 14 residues. Trimming stripped 2 bases from V and 4 bases from J, with 11 bases between. CDR3 region: CASSPTTETYGYTF. The DNA of the CDR3 is TGTGCCAGCTCACCAACGACGGAAACCTATGGCTACACCTTC.